This T cell receptor (beta chain) originates from a study of shared clonotypes between healthy human individuals. Study-wide results and limits: Since donors were few, the genetic and exposure-history diversity represented was limited.

The study used some 100 million PBMCs per unsorted sample for genomic DNA. The authors sequenced unsorted PBMC DNA on ten immunoSEQ deep assay plates. The data were produced by immunoSEQ multiplex PCR, yet TCRdb's version contains in-frame clones alone and is incomplete. The sample comprises more than 400,000 clones, over 75% of which are singletons, and 12% rests with the top ten. This clone was found a few times. Its antigen is as yet unknown. The sample consisted of PBMCs. The receptor comes from a woman aged 40 to 50 in good health. Some clones in this sample may be carry-over from other donors' samples.

This CDR3 reads CASSDGGGNSGANVLTF. The CDR3, as DNA: TGCGCCAGCAGCGACGGAGGGGGGAACTCTGGGGCCAACGTCCTGACTTTC. The V and J genes are TRBV4-3 and TRBJ2-6; D is possibly TRBD1 or TRBD2 (6 bases each). The CDR3 extends over 17 amino acids. The V end was cut by 5 bases, the J end by 0 bases, with 14 bases between. Germline CDR1 is LGHNA and CDR2 is YSLEER.